The 27 T cell receptor beta chains in this list originate from one sample, sequenced in a study of radiotherapy plus CTLA-4 blockade in lung cancer. Sequencing used immunoSEQ multiplex PCR; TCRdb keeps in-frame clones, though not all of them. The sample lists 9,500 to 15,000 clones, about 81% seen once, with 25% to 30% in the top ten. The sequences come from peripheral blood, collected from a patient treated with radiotherapy plus ipilimumab. The receptor set was obtained from a human donor with non-small cell lung cancer that progressed on radiotherapy plus ipilimumab.

The chain employs TRBV7-8 and TRBJ2-5; no firm D call. Germline V lookup: CDR1 SGHVS, CDR2 FQNEAQ. The ends were cut back, 2 bases at V and 1 base at J, with 11 bases in the middle. The CDR3 length is 15 residues. Here the CDR3 DNA reads TGTGCCAGCAGCTTAACACGACGGCCCCAAGAGACCCAGTACTTC. This gives the protein CASSLTRRPQETQYF. The whole variable domain, filled in from reference TRBV7-8 and TRBJ2-5, reads GAGVSQSPRYKVAKRGQDVALRCDPISGHVSLFWYQQALGQGPEFLTYFQNEAQLDKSGLPSDRFFAERPEGSVSTLKIQRTQQEDSAVYLCASSLTRRPQETQYFGPGTRLLVL.

The J gene is TRBJ2-7, the V gene TRBV4-3; no firm D call. Germline-derived CDR1 and CDR2 are LGHNA and YSLEER. CDR3 size: 14 residues. With 0 bases removed from V and 4 bases from J, the gap between germline ends came to 10 bases. CDR3 sequence: CASSQDVPGYEQYF. CDR3 coding DNA: TGCGCCAGCAGCCAAGATGTGCCCGGGTACGAGCAGTACTTC.

This clone came up once. V and J are TRBV4-1 and TRBJ1-2, with a tentative D call TRBD1 (5 bases). Trimming removed 0 bases at V and 4 bases at J, with 9 bases between. From germline, CDR1 is MGHRA and CDR2 YSYEKL. There are 14 residues in the CDR3. In DNA form, the CDR3 reads TGCGCCAGCAGCCAAGAACCCGGGGGCTATGGCTACACCTTC. Protein product: CASSQEPGGYGYTF.

This clone was found a few times. V gene TRBV6-5 combines with J gene TRBJ1-4; possible D gene TRBD1, 5 bases. The CDR3 has 13 residues. Looked up from germline, CDR1 is MNHEY and CDR2 is SVGAGI. Trimming shortened V by 8 bases and J by 4 bases, and 11 bases separated the two germline ends. The CDR3 bases are TGTGCCAGCCTGGGCACAGGTAATGAAAAACTGTTTTTT. Its translation: CASLGTGNEKLFF.

A few counts support this clone. V gene TRBV9 combines with J gene TRBJ2-1; TRBD2 aligns across 8 bases. V dropped 1 base and J dropped 4; count of bases not matched to a gene: 13. The CDR3 runs to 18 residues. Germline CDR1 SGDLS, CDR2 YYNGEE. The CDR3 sequence: CASSVPSQSGGGYNEQFF. CDR3 sequence (DNA): TGTGCCAGCAGCGTACCTTCTCAGAGCGGGGGAGGGTACAATGAGCAGTTCTTC.

The genes are TRBV4-1 and TRBJ2-1; TRBD2 is a possible D gene (6 bases). Germline values: CDR1 MGHRA, CDR2 YSYEKL. CDR3 length equals 14 residues. Trimming cost V 4 bases and J 8 bases, with 15 bases left between them. CDR3 in DNA: TGCGCCAGCAGCCTAGGACTATTAGGAGATGAGCAGTTCTTC. This sequence encodes CASSLGLLGDEQFF.

V is TRBV19 and J is TRBJ1-2, with 9 bases aligning to TRBD1. The CDR3 runs to 14 residues. Germline V CDR1 and CDR2: LNHDA, SQIVND (reference sequence). Trimming at V came to 6 bases and at J to 2 bases, leaving 4 bases not matched to a gene. This chain's CDR3 is CASSRQGDNYGYTF. DNA of the CDR3: TGTGCCAGTAGCCGACAGGGGGACAACTATGGCTACACCTTC.

The chain carries TRBV5-5 and TRBJ2-6; no firm D call. Germline CDR1 is SGHKS and CDR2 is YYEKEE (reference sequence). This CDR3 has 15 residues. V was cut by 3 bases and J by 0 bases, with 7 bases left in between. DNA of the CDR3: TGTGCCAGCAGCTCCTTGGGCTCTGGGGCCAACGTCCTGACTTTC. Translation gives CASSSLGSGANVLTF.

The genes are TRBV18 and TRBJ1-5; no definite D call. The CDR3 runs to 13 residues. With 6 bases removed from V and 6 bases from J, the gap between germline ends came to 12 bases. Germline assignment: CDR1 KGHSH and CDR2 LQKENI. In nucleotides, the CDR3 is TGTGCCAGCTCGCCTGGTCAAGGTCAGCCCCAGCATTTT. This codes for CASSPGQGQPQHF.

The chain combines TRBV5-4 with TRBJ2-1; 13 bases match TRBD2. The V gene's germline CDR1 is SGHNT and CDR2 YYREEE (reference sequence). The CDR3 runs 20 residues. The V segment lost 3 bases and the J segment 5 bases; nucleotides outside the gene matches: 17. CDR3 in amino acids: CASSWKKLHGTSGAHNEQFF. In DNA form, the CDR3 reads TGTGCCAGCAGCTGGAAAAAACTCCATGGGACTAGCGGGGCCCACAATGAGCAGTTCTTC.

The chain combines TRBV2 with TRBJ2-6; TRBD1 might be the D (6 bases). The V end was cut by 5 bases, the J end by 0 bases, with 17 bases between. Germline loops: CDR1 SNHLY, CDR2 FYNNEI. The CDR3 runs to 18 residues. The CDR3 bases are TGTGCCAGCAGTATGGGACAAGGGCTTAGCTCTGGGGCCAACGTCCTGACTTTC. Protein: CASSMGQGLSSGANVLTF. The whole variable domain, remainder taken from reference TRBV2 and TRBJ2-6, is EPEVTQTPSHQVTQMGQEVILRCVPISNHLYFYWYRQILGQKVEFLVSFYNNEISEKSEIFDDQFSVERPDGSNFTLKIRSTKLEDSAMYFCASSMGQGLSSGANVLTFGAGSRLTVL.

This clone was counted between two and nine times. V gene TRBV27 combines with J gene TRBJ1-4; D may be TRBD1 (5 bases). This CDR3 is 14 amino acids long. Germline assignment: CDR1 MNHEY and CDR2 SMNVEV (reference sequence). V lost 5 bases, J lost 0 bases, and 7 bases lay in between. The chain's CDR3 is CASSRQSTNEKLFF. CDR3 in DNA: TGTGCCAGCAGTCGACAGTCAACTAATGAAAAACTGTTTTTT.

This chain connects TRBV7-9 to TRBJ2-1, with D hard to call. Trimming shortened V by 5 bases and J by 3 bases, and 14 bases separated the two germline ends. This CDR3 comprises 15 residues. Germline V lookup: CDR1 SEHNR, CDR2 FQNEAQ (reference sequence). CDR3 coding DNA: TGTGCCAGCAGCCCGGCGCAGGACCACTACAATGAGCAGTTCTTC. This sequence encodes CASSPAQDHYNEQFF.

The chain is built from TRBV9 and TRBJ2-1, with 12 bases fitting TRBD2. Germline assignment: CDR1 SGDLS and CDR2 YYNGEE. The CDR3 contains 21 residues. The junction had 21 bases not matched to a gene; V was cut back by 4 bases and J by 4 bases. The DNA of the CDR3 is TGTGCCAGCAGCTTTCGACTAGCGGGGGAGCCTCATTACCTCCAGTACAATGAGCAGTTCTTC. It is translated as CASSFRLAGEPHYLQYNEQFF.

The J gene is TRBJ2-7, the V gene TRBV5-1; D gene uncertain. Trimming left V 4 bases short and J 6 bases short, with 14 bases between. The length of the CDR3 is 13 residues. From germline, CDR1 is SGHRS and CDR2 YFSETQ. The CDR3 protein is CASSTGYQSEQYF. In DNA form, the CDR3 reads TGCGCCAGCAGCACTGGATATCAAAGCGAGCAGTACTTC.

The rearrangement links TRBV4-2 to TRBJ1-2; 7 nucleotides agree with TRBD1. Germline trimming cut 0 bases from V and 6 bases from J; bases unmatched to any gene: 10. The CDR3 has 16 amino acids. Germline V gene sequence: CDR1 LGHNA, CDR2 YNFKEQ. The CDR3 DNA follows: TGTGCCAGCAGCCAAGATGTTGGAGGGGGCGCCGATGGCTACACCTTC. Amino acids: CASSQDVGGGADGYTF.

The chain combines TRBV7-8 with TRBJ2-5; D assignment may be TRBD1 or TRBD2 (5 bases each). The germline V gene encodes CDR1 SGHVS and CDR2 FQNEAQ. Trimming removed 8 bases at V and 7 bases at J, with 11 bases between. The CDR3 extends over 11 amino acids. The CDR3 sequence: CASEGLGTQYF. The CDR3 DNA sequence: TGTGCCAGCGAGGGGTTAGGGACCCAGTACTTC.

V usage is TRBV28 and J usage is TRBJ2-7; D uncertain. The CDR3 loop spans 16 amino acids. Trimming stripped 3 bases from V and 2 bases from J, with 17 bases between. Germline-derived CDR1 and CDR2 are MDHEN and SYDVKM. The DNA for the CDR3 is TGTGCCAGCAGTTTCTCTGGGTCTGGTATTCCCTACGAGCAGTACTTC. It specifies CASSFSGSGIPYEQYF.

The genes are TRBV4-1 and TRBJ1-2, with TRBD1 as a possible D gene (5 bases). Germline-derived CDR1 and CDR2 are MGHRA and YSYEKL. The V end was cut by 3 bases, the J end by 5 bases, with 13 bases between. CDR3 length equals 14 residues. DNA of the CDR3: TGCGCCAGCAGCCAGGACACCGGGTCGTATGGCTACACCTTC. Translating it yields CASSQDTGSYGYTF.

J is TRBJ1-1 and V is TRBV19; 9 bases are shared with TRBD1. Trimming at V came to 7 bases and at J to 3 bases, leaving 12 bases not matched to a gene. CDR1 and CDR2 from the germline V gene are LNHDA and SQIVND (reference sequence). This CDR3 region has 16 residues. The CDR3 is CASKQGQGRWDTEAFF. CDR3 nucleotides: TGTGCCAGTAAACAGGGACAGGGTCGTTGGGACACTGAAGCTTTCTTT.

V is TRBV9 and J is TRBJ1-3, with 7 bases fitting TRBD1. This CDR3 region has 18 residues. J was trimmed by 0 bases and V by 3 bases; bases with no gene match: 12. From germline, CDR1 is SGDLS and CDR2 YYNGEE. This CDR3 reads CASSALPGRGVSGNTIYF. The CDR3 coding sequence is TGTGCCAGCAGCGCGCTTCCGGGCAGGGGGGTCTCTGGAAACACCATATATTTT. The full variable domain, with the rest looked up from reference TRBV9 and TRBJ1-3, is DSGVTQTPKHLITATGQRVTLRCSPRSGDLSVYWYQQSLDQGLQFLIQYYNGEERAKGNILERFSAQQFPDLHSELNLSSLELGDSALYFCASSALPGRGVSGNTIYFGEGSWLTVV.

This clone was observed a few times. The J gene is TRBJ1-5, the V gene TRBV29-1; D unresolved. The germline CDR1 and CDR2 sequences are SQVTM and ANQGSEA. Trimming pared 6 bases from V and 8 bases from J, leaving 2 bases between. CDR3 length: 8 residues. CDR3 in DNA: TGCAGCGTAGAGCCCCAGCATTTT. The encoded protein is CSVEPQHF.

The genes are TRBV9 and TRBJ1-3, with a tentative D call TRBD1 (5 bases). The CDR3 runs 15 residues. The germline CDR1 and CDR2 sequences are SGDLS and YYNGEE. V lost 2 bases and J 0 bases, leaving 9 bases between the germline ends. Here the CDR3 DNA reads TGTGCCAGCAGCGTCGGGGGGGTCTCTGGAAACACCATATATTTT. Its protein product is CASSVGGVSGNTIYF.

This chain connects TRBV4-2 to TRBJ2-1, with D uncertain. The CDR3 is 15 residues long. Germline V CDR1 and CDR2: LGHNA, YNFKEQ. Trimming shortened V by 0 bases and J by 3 bases, and 9 bases separated the two germline ends. CDR3 sequence reads: CASSQDAADYNEQFF. The CDR3 DNA is TGTGCCAGCAGCCAAGATGCGGCGGACTACAATGAGCAGTTCTTC.

The chain uses TRBV5-4 and TRBJ1-1; 7 bases line up with TRBD1. V trimming: 0 bases; J trimming: 0 bases; junction bases outside the gene matches: 2. CDR1 is SGHNT, CDR2 YYREEE, per germline (reference sequence). This CDR3 contains 15 residues. In DNA form, the CDR3 reads TGTGCCAGCAGCTTGGCAGGGGGTGTGAACACTGAAGCTTTCTTT. Protein: CASSLAGGVNTEAFF.

A few counts support this clone. The identical CDR3 is also encoded by other nucleotide sequences in the sample. V usage is TRBV7-2 and J usage is TRBJ2-5; weak D call: TRBD1 (6 bases). Germline CDR1 is SGHTA and CDR2 is FQGNSA. This CDR3 spans 15 amino acids. Trimming removed 4 bases at V and 1 base at J, with 13 bases between. The DNA of the CDR3 is TGTGCCAGCAGCTCCTTCGGGACAACCCAAGAGACCCAGTACTTC. It specifies CASSSFGTTQETQYF.

Notes on this clone: The junction departs from the called germline gene at one end, perhaps through a read error. The chain couples TRBV10-1 to TRBJ2-4; the D gene is possibly TRBD2 (6 bases). This CDR3 has 12 residues. Per germline, CDR1 WNHNN and CDR2 SYGVQD (reference sequence). CDR3 in DNA: TGCGCCAGCAGTGAGTCCCAAGGGACTTTAAACTTC. It codes for CASSESQGTLNF.